This TCR beta chain was retrieved from a study of T cell clonality in common variable immunodeficiency. Findings and limits, study-wide: Fewer TCRbeta clones were shared among CVID subjects than controls.

Sequenced by immunoSEQ multiplex PCR; TCRdb stores in-frame clones only, minus some. There are under 60,000 clones in the sample, none observed a single time. Blood samples were heparinized, about 4.5 to 8 ml per donor. The CDR3 is made up of 14 amino acids. Germline values: CDR1 SGHRS, CDR2 YFSETQ. With V trimmed by 3 bases and J by 1 base, 3 bases remained unmatched. This clone has at least ten counts. Its antigen is unidentified. The read terminates 3 residues before the CDR3 end, so the remaining end is supplied by the germline J gene. The chain links TRBV5-1 to TRBJ1-1; TRBD1 agrees at 7 bases. The source material was peripheral blood mononuclear cells. This receptor was identified in a person between 18 and 70 years old in good health. CDR3 DNA, as far as it was read: TGCGCCAGCAGCTGGGGACAGACGAACACTGAA. Its protein is CASSWGQTNTE. The whole CDR3 reads CASSWGQTNTEAFF.